This T cell receptor beta chain was identified during a study of blood T cell repertoires in COVID-19. This clone showed up just a few times. Germline CDR1 and CDR2: SGDLS and YYNGEE. V was clipped by 3 bases and J by 7 bases, with 13 bases between them. The CDR3 loop spans 13 amino acids. Study processing details: Cell counts per sample came from amplifying reference gene primers. Profiling relied on immunoSEQ multiplex PCR, and the TCRdb table lists in-frame clones only, not all of them. V and J calls plus clone size are reproduced from that table; the DNA served to infer D and trimming. The sample includes some 150,000 clones, roughly 80% of them seen just once.

Sequencing used peripheral blood. This clonotype was obtained from a woman aged 70-85 years with acute or convalescent COVID-19. The chain employs TRBV9 and TRBJ1-1; D perhaps matches TRBD1 (6 bases). The CDR3: CASSAPDSLEAFF. DNA of the CDR3: TGTGCCAGCAGCGCCCCGGACAGCCTTGAAGCTTTCTTT.